This entry lists 15 T cell receptor beta chains sequenced from one sample in a study of shared clonotypes between healthy human individuals. Some clones are missing from TCRdb's copy, which holds only in-frame ones; the method was immunoSEQ multiplex PCR. This table holds some 510,000 clones, 79% found once. Sequenced input: PBMCs. The receptors were sampled from a woman in her thirties or forties in good health. Some clones in this sample may be carry-over from other donors' samples.

The chain carries TRBV7-8 and TRBJ2-3; TRBD1 matches 12 bases. Germline trimming cut 5 bases from V and 4 bases from J; bases unmatched to any gene: 7. Germline loops: CDR1 SGHVS, CDR2 FQNEAQ. CDR3 length equals 16 residues. The chain's CDR3 is CASSAVGTGGPDTQYF. The CDR3 DNA sequence: TGTGCCAGCAGCGCCGTCGGGACAGGGGGCCCAGATACGCAGTATTTT.

This chain uses TRBV29-1 with TRBJ2-5, with D perhaps matching TRBD2 (6 bases). V was clipped by 1 base and J by 7 bases, with 16 bases between them. This CDR3 spans 14 amino acids. Per germline, CDR1 SQVTM and CDR2 ANQGSEA. CDR3 DNA: TGCAGCGTTGAAGCTCCGGGACTGAGGGGGACCCAGTACTTC. Protein: CSVEAPGLRGTQYF.

The table lists this clone with a few counts. This chain connects TRBV28 to TRBJ2-3; 9 bases align to TRBD2. There are 16 residues in the CDR3. Germline-derived CDR1 and CDR2 are MDHEN and SYDVKM. J lost 4 bases, V lost 1 base, and 6 bases had no gene match. This chain's CDR3 is CASSLSPSGKPDTQYF. CDR3 DNA sequence: TGTGCCAGCAGTTTATCGCCTAGCGGGAAACCAGATACGCAGTATTTT.

The table lists this clone with a few counts. This rearrangement joins TRBV7-9 to TRBJ2-7, with 11 bases that match TRBD2. With V trimmed by 4 bases and J by 2 bases, 7 bases remained unmatched. This CDR3 comprises 16 residues. Germline V CDR1 and CDR2: SEHNR, FQNEAQ (reference sequence). The CDR3 DNA is TGTGCCAGCAGCTCCGTGACTAGCGGGAACCCCTACGAGCAGTACTTC. Amino acids: CASSSVTSGNPYEQYF.

Remarks on this clone: Distinct nucleotide sequences in the sample also encode this CDR3. The chain uses TRBV15 and TRBJ2-2; unclear D gene. CDR3 length equals 14 residues. Germline CDR1 and CDR2: LNHNV and YYDKDF (reference sequence). The ends were cut back, 0 bases at V and 4 bases at J, with 6 bases in the middle. CDR3 in DNA: TGTGCCACCAGCAGAGATCGGGTCACCGGGGAGCTGTTTTTT. Residues: CATSRDRVTGELFF.

About this clone: Other DNA sequences from this sample encode an identical CDR3 as well. The DNA for the CDR3 is TGTGCCAGCAGCTTAGGACAGGGTTTGTATGAGCAGTACTTC. Protein sequence: CASSLGQGLYEQYF. The chain combines TRBV11-2 with TRBJ2-7; 7 nucleotides match TRBD1. The junction had 7 bases not matched to a gene; V was cut back by 1 base and J by 7 bases. The CDR3 is made up of 14 amino acids. Germline CDR1 reads SGHAT; CDR2 reads FQNNGV.

This clone was detected only once. The CDR3 nucleotides are TGTGCCAGCAAAGCTCTGGGCGGCAATGAGCAGTTCTTC. It codes for CASKALGGNEQFF. V gene TRBV2 combines with J gene TRBJ2-1; D remains ambiguous. CDR1 is SNHLY, CDR2 FYNNEI, per germline. This CDR3 spans 13 amino acids. V lost 7 bases and J lost 6, with 13 bases in between.

This clone was detected once. One end of the junction varies from germline; a read error may be responsible. The chain carries TRBV7-2 and TRBJ2-7; D may match TRBD1 or TRBD2 (5 bases each). The CDR3 sequence is 13 residues long. Germline values: CDR1 SGHTA, CDR2 FQGNSA. CDR3 loop: CASSLTLGLPWGF. CDR3 coding DNA: TGTGCCAGCAGCTTGACCCTTGGATTACCCTGGGGGTTC.

The J gene is TRBJ2-5, the V gene TRBV5-5; D unresolved. Germline CDR1 SGHKS, CDR2 YYEKEE (reference sequence). V was clipped by 0 bases and J by 5 bases, with 14 bases between them. The CDR3 contains 15 residues. The CDR3 loop is CASSLGVLGSETQYF. In DNA, the CDR3 is TGTGCCAGCAGCTTGGGCGTTCTGGGTAGCGAGACCCAGTACTTC.

The chain recombines TRBV30 with TRBJ2-1; D may correspond to TRBD1 or TRBD2 (6 bases each). The germline CDR1 and CDR2 sequences are GTSNPN and SVGIG (reference sequence). V was clipped by 4 bases and J by 8 bases, with 18 bases between them. CDR3 length: 14 amino acids. CDR3 region: CAWTGDTRRYEQFF. CDR3 in DNA: TGTGCCTGGACGGGGGACACCCGGAGGTATGAGCAGTTCTTC.

The gene calls are TRBV5-1 and TRBJ1-1; D ambiguous. Trimming shortened V by 2 bases and J by 3 bases, and 8 bases separated the two germline ends. This CDR3 spans 13 amino acids. Germline-derived CDR1 and CDR2 are SGHRS and YFSETQ. The chain's CDR3 is CASSLVTDTEAFF. CDR3 coding DNA: TGCGCCAGCAGCTTAGTAACGGACACTGAAGCTTTCTTT.

This clone was picked up many times. The chain joins TRBV6-1 to TRBJ2-7; D may be TRBD1 (6 bases). Germline CDR1 MNHNS, CDR2 SASEGT. The CDR3 loop spans 14 amino acids. V gave up 10 bases and J gave up 5 bases, with 21 bases separating them. The CDR3 nucleotides are TGTGCCACGAGGCGAGGGGGAGACTTGGACGAGCAGTACTTC. Translation gives CATRRGGDLDEQYF.

V is TRBV11-2 and J is TRBJ2-7, with D uncertain. Germline lookup yields CDR1 SGHAT and CDR2 FQNNGV. CDR3 size: 14 residues. V shed 4 bases and J shed 7 bases, with 17 bases lying between them. CDR3 in amino acids: CASSSETRVWEQYF. CDR3 sequence (DNA): TGTGCCAGCAGCTCCGAGACTCGGGTATGGGAGCAGTACTTC.

The chain carries TRBV7-2 and TRBJ2-3; D is uncertain. Trimming took 5 bases from V and 5 from J, leaving 11 bases between them. The CDR3 contains 13 residues. Per the germline V gene, CDR1 is SGHTA and CDR2 is FQGNSA. The DNA of the CDR3 is TGTGCCAGCAGCCCTATGCTGCGAGATACGCAGTATTTT. It encodes CASSPMLRDTQYF.

The CDR3 sequence is CASSYVGQPQETQYF. The CDR3 bases are TGTGCCAGCAGTTACGTCGGACAACCCCAAGAGACCCAGTACTTC. This chain uses TRBV6-5 with TRBJ2-5; perhaps TRBD1 as D (5 bases). The V and J ends lost 2 bases and 1 base respectively, with 11 bases between them. CDR1 is MNHEY and CDR2 is SVGAGI in the germline V gene. This CDR3 is built from 15 residues.